This T cell receptor (beta chain) appears in the sequencing data of a study of blood T cell repertoires in COVID-19. Study-wide background: Material from acute and convalescent COVID-19 was sourced from the United States, Italy and Spain. T cells, B-cell-depleted T cells, or PBMCs provided the cDNA or gDNA that served as material.

Germline CDR1 and CDR2: MGHRA and YSYEKL. The trim removed 0 bases at V and 8 bases at J, leaving 23 bases unmatched. The CDR3 contains 20 residues. Libraries were prepared by immunoSEQ multiplex PCR; TCRdb keeps only in-frame clonotypes and omits some of them. The sample includes approximately 270,000 clones, 70% to 90% of them seen just once. In its sample, this clone was seen a few times. Living in 24 US areas, the participants were between roughly 18 and 89 years of age. V usage is TRBV4-1 and J usage is TRBJ1-2, with 8 positions matching TRBD1. This receptor was obtained from a man aged 35 to 55 who had recovered from COVID-19. Specimen: PBMCs or T cells enriched from blood (not recorded which). Here the CDR3 DNA reads TGCGCCAGCAGCCAAGATAGTATAGGCAGGGGGCGTTCAAGATTCGACGGCTACACCTTC. Translation gives CASSQDSIGRGRSRFDGYTF.